Sequencing of this T cell receptor beta chain was carried out in a study of PD-1 blockade in classical Hodgkin lymphoma. Study-wide results and limits: Before treatment, TCR diversity in newly diagnosed patients was reportedly lower than in healthy donors. Still unresolved is the cause of the repertoire differences, which may be disease activity or prior therapy.

As for this clone: The antigen is unknown.

As to time point: newly diagnosed, previously untreated cHL patient sample. Peripheral samples used as comparators were newly diagnosed, untreated classical Hodgkin lymphoma PBMCs. This table comes from immunoSEQ multiplex PCR, and its TCRdb copy is limited to in-frame clones, with some not included. The repertoire has 25,000 to 35,000 clones, 94% of them found once; the top ten carry about 2.5%. Germline V gene sequence: CDR1 MNHNS, CDR2 SASEGT. CDR3 size: 14 residues. Sequencing used peripheral blood mononuclear cells (PBMCs). The receptor was derived from a human donor with classical Hodgkin lymphoma. The chain combines TRBV6-1 with TRBJ2-5, with 10 bases fitting TRBD1. TRBJ2-7 explains the end of the DNA better; the J call may be wrong. DNA for the CDR3: TGTGCCAGCAGTGAGACAGGGGGCTACTACGAGCAGTACTTC. Its translation: CASSETGGYYEQYF.